One sample yielded the 20 T cell receptor beta chains listed below, sequenced in a study of OX40 agonist ivuxolimab in advanced cancers. The table came from immunoSEQ multiplex PCR; TCRdb's copy has only in-frame clones and leaves some out. Of some 50,000 clones detected, about nine tenths appear once; the ten largest clones hold 15% to 20%. Source: CD4+ or CD8+ T cells sorted from blood, taken in a trial of the OX40 agonist ivuxolimab. Source of these receptors: an adult with an advanced solid tumor such as melanoma, head and neck, liver or kidney cancer.

The chain combines TRBV29-1 with TRBJ2-2; no clear D gene. Germline V gene data show CDR1 as SQVTM and CDR2 as ANQGSEA. This CDR3 contains 13 residues. With 5 bases removed from V and 3 bases from J, the gap between germline ends came to 10 bases. The CDR3 region has the DNA TGCAGCGTTAACACCCACCACACCGGGGAGCTGTTTTTT. Translation gives CSVNTHHTGELFF.

The chain uses TRBV27 and TRBJ2-7; D is possibly TRBD2 (5 bases). Trimming cost V 4 bases and J 0 bases, with 16 bases left between them. CDR3 length equals 16 residues. The V gene's germline CDR1 is MNHEY and CDR2 SMNVEV (reference sequence). The CDR3 is CASSSSVRGASYEQYF. The CDR3 DNA sequence: TGTGCCAGCAGTTCATCGGTTCGGGGTGCCTCCTACGAGCAGTACTTC.

The V gene is TRBV28, the J gene TRBJ1-3, with a weak D call TRBD1 (6 bases). This CDR3 spans 14 amino acids. Trimming pared 7 bases from V and 3 bases from J, leaving 13 bases between. Germline V gene lookup returns CDR1 MDHEN and CDR2 SYDVKM. The CDR3 DNA reads TGTGCCAGCACAATGGGGGCGATTGGAAACACCATATATTTT. Its protein product is CASTMGAIGNTIYF.

This clone appeared a single time. The chain couples TRBV29-1 to TRBJ2-3, with D tentatively TRBD1 (6 bases). The CDR3 consists of 15 residues. V lost 4 bases to trimming and J lost 0 bases, with 14 bases between them. Germline V gene lookup returns CDR1 SQVTM and CDR2 ANQGSEA. CDR3 sequence: CSVGDRQTSTDTQYF. CDR3 in DNA: TGCAGCGTTGGAGACAGGCAAACCAGCACAGATACGCAGTATTTT.

V gene TRBV7-9 combines with J gene TRBJ2-1, with 12 bases that match TRBD2. CDR1 SEHNR and CDR2 FQNEAQ come from the germline V gene (reference sequence). The trim removed 5 bases at V and 10 bases at J, leaving 18 bases unmatched. CDR3 size: 18 residues. CDR3 bases: TGTGCCAGCAGCGAACCGAACATTGGACTAGCGGGATTTCGGGAGCAGTTCTTC. As protein: CASSEPNIGLAGFREQFF. The full variable domain, its missing parts supplied by reference TRBV7-9 and TRBJ2-1, is DTGVSQNPRHKITKRGQNVTFRCDPISEHNRLYWYRQTLGQGPEFLTYFQNEAQLEKSRLLSDRFSAERPKGSFSTLEIQRTEQGDSAMYLCASSEPNIGLAGFREQFFGPGTRLTVL.

V gene TRBV9 combines with J gene TRBJ2-7, with 9 positions matching TRBD2. Per germline, CDR1 SGDLS and CDR2 YYNGEE. The CDR3 is 15 amino acids. V trimming: 0 bases; J trimming: 2 bases; junction bases outside the gene matches: 3. The CDR3, as DNA: TGTGCCAGCAGCGTAGGGGCTAGCGGGGCCTACGAGCAGTACTTC. Amino acid sequence: CASSVGASGAYEQYF.

The rearrangement joins TRBV6-5 to TRBJ2-7; D is perhaps TRBD1 or TRBD2 (6 bases each). Trimming took off 4 bases at V and 3 bases at J, with 10 bases between the two ends. The CDR3 is 13 amino acids. Per germline, CDR1 MNHEY and CDR2 SVGAGI. The CDR3 DNA reads TGTGCCAGCAGTTTAGGGGGGTTCTACGAGCAGTACTTC. Translating gives CASSLGGFYEQYF.

This clone was detected once. The V call is TRBV2, the J call TRBJ1-1; D is undetermined. Trimming removed 6 bases from V and 1 base from J, with 6 bases in between. The CDR3 length is 12 residues. Germline CDR1 SNHLY, CDR2 FYNNEI. CDR3: CASRAGNTEAFF. Written as DNA, the CDR3 is TGTGCCAGCAGAGCAGGGAACACTGAAGCTTTCTTT.

The rearrangement joins TRBV5-4 to TRBJ2-5; maybe TRBD2 (5 bases). With 4 bases removed from V and 3 bases from J, the gap between germline ends came to 16 bases. Germline V gives CDR1 SGHNT, CDR2 YYREEE (reference sequence). The CDR3 runs to 15 residues. In DNA form, the CDR3 reads TGTGCCAGCAGCGGGAGCATCGGGCGAGAAGAGACCCAGTACTTC. Protein product: CASSGSIGREETQYF.

This clone appeared a few times. The chain is built from TRBV7-8 and TRBJ2-5, with TRBD1 matching over 10 bases. CDR1 and CDR2 (germline): SGHVS, FQNEAQ. The CDR3 covers 17 residues. The V gene end was trimmed by 5 bases and the J gene end by 5 bases; junction bases not matched to a gene: 14. The CDR3 DNA sequence: TGTGCCAGCAGCACCGGGACAGGGGATGGTGACGGGGAGACCCAGTACTTC. This sequence encodes CASSTGTGDGDGETQYF.

J is TRBJ2-7 and V is TRBV9; 14 bases agree with TRBD2. Per the germline V gene, CDR1 is SGDLS and CDR2 is YYNGEE. The CDR3 runs to 18 residues. The trim removed 3 bases at V and 3 bases at J, leaving 11 bases unmatched. The CDR3 sequence is CASSEYGTSGGNHYEQYF. Written as DNA, the CDR3 is TGTGCCAGCAGCGAATACGGGACTAGCGGGGGTAATCACTACGAGCAGTACTTC.

This clone was found once. This chain links TRBV28 with TRBJ2-3; 8 nucleotides line up with TRBD2. CDR3 length: 13 amino acids. CDR1 and CDR2 (germline): MDHEN, SYDVKM. Trimming cost V 7 bases and J 2 bases; bases outside gene matches: 2. The CDR3 reads CASTGGVTDTQYF. The CDR3 DNA reads TGTGCCAGCACGGGGGGGGTCACAGATACGCAGTATTTT. Using reference TRBV28 and TRBJ2-3 for the parts outside the CDR3, the full variable domain is DVKVTQSSRYLVKRTGEKVFLECVQDMDHENMFWYRQDPGLGLRLIYFSYDVKMKEKGDIPEGYSVSREKKERFSLILESASTNQTSMYLCASTGGVTDTQYFGPGTRLTVL.

This chain joins TRBV27 and TRBJ2-3; D ambiguous. The CDR3 length is 12 residues. V was pared by 3 bases and J by 7 bases, with 8 bases between. Germline assignment: CDR1 MNHEY and CDR2 SMNVEV (reference sequence). The CDR3 protein is CASSLDLNTQYF. The CDR3 coding sequence is TGTGCCAGCAGTTTGGATTTGAATACGCAGTATTTT.

This rearrangement joins TRBV28 to TRBJ1-1; TRBD1 is a possible D gene (6 bases). The CDR3 has 14 residues. From germline, CDR1 is MDHEN and CDR2 SYDVKM. V was trimmed by 5 bases and J by 0 bases, leaving 10 bases between them. In nucleotides, the CDR3 is TGTGCCAGCAGTGTGACAGGATTGAACACTGAAGCTTTCTTT. The encoded protein is CASSVTGLNTEAFF.

This sequence joins TRBV13 and TRBJ1-1; D remains ambiguous. The V gene's germline CDR1 is PRHDT and CDR2 FYEKMQ (reference sequence). The V end lost 2 bases, the J end lost 1 base, and 8 bases lay between the germline ends. The CDR3 has 14 amino acids. CDR3: CASSLSNGNTEAFF. The CDR3 DNA reads TGTGCCAGCAGCTTATCAAACGGGAACACTGAAGCTTTCTTT.

V usage is TRBV28 and J usage is TRBJ2-2; either TRBD1 or TRBD2 may supply D (6 bases each). The length of the CDR3 is 15 residues. Trimming left V 3 bases short and J 3 bases short, with 11 bases between. CDR1 MDHEN and CDR2 SYDVKM come from the germline V gene. The CDR3 nucleotides are TGTGCCAGCAGTTTTTGGGGGGCCGACACCGGGGAGCTGTTTTTT. It is translated as CASSFWGADTGELFF.

This chain joins TRBV4-1 and TRBJ1-1, with D possibly TRBD1 on 5 matching bases. V was clipped by 3 bases and J by 0 bases, with 11 bases between them. Germline CDR1 and CDR2: MGHRA and YSYEKL. The CDR3 loop spans 15 amino acids. The CDR3 region has the DNA TGCGCCAGCAGCCAGCCGGGACGGATGAACACTGAAGCTTTCTTT. Its protein product is CASSQPGRMNTEAFF.

CDR3 residues: CASSLSLPTTGELFF. DNA for the CDR3: TGTGCCAGCAGCTTAAGTCTCCCCACTACCGGGGAGCTGTTTTTT. This rearrangement joins TRBV7-9 to TRBJ2-2; D not resolved. CDR1 SEHNR and CDR2 FQNEAQ come from the germline V gene (reference sequence). This CDR3 is 15 amino acids long. V shed 2 bases and J shed 5 bases, with 12 bases lying between them.

The rearrangement uses TRBV7-2 and TRBJ1-2; the D is unclear. V lost 1 base to trimming and J lost 5 bases, with 11 bases between them. Germline CDR1 SGHTA, CDR2 FQGNSA. The CDR3 consists of 14 residues. In DNA, the CDR3 is TGTGCCAGCAGCTTAGTTCTGCTCTCGTATGGCTACACCTTC. This codes for CASSLVLLSYGYTF.

The chain recombines TRBV4-2 with TRBJ2-7; 12 positions agree with TRBD1. V gave up 4 bases and J gave up 3 bases; unmatched junction bases: 7. The germline CDR1 and CDR2 sequences are LGHNA and YNFKEQ. The CDR3 length is 16 residues. The CDR3 DNA reads TGTGCCAGCAGCCGAGAGGGACAGGGGGCAGTCTACGAGCAGTACTTC. Its protein is CASSREGQGAVYEQYF.